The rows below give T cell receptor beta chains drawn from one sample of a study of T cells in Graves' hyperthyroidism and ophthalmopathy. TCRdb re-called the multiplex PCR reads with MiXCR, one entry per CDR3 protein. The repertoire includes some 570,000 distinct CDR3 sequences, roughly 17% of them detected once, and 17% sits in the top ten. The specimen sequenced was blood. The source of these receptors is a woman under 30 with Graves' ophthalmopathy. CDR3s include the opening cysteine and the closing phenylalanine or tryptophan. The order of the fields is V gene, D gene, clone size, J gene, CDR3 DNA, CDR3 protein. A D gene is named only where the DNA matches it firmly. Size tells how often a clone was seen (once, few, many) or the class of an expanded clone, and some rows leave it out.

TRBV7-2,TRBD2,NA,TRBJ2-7,TGTGCCAGCAGCTTTCAGGGAACGGGAGGGACCCACGAGCAGTACTTC,CASSFQGTGGTHEQYF
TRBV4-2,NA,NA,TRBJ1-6,TGTGCCAGCAGCCAAGAAGGACAGTCGCCACCCCTCCACTTT,CASSQEGQSPPLHF
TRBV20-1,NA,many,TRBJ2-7,TGCAGTGCTGAGGGTGGGAGGGGGGCCTACGAGCAGTACTTC,CSAEGGRGAYEQYF
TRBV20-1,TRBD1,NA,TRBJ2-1,TGCAGTGCTTTCGGACAGGGAGCCTACAATGAGCAGTTCTTC,CSAFGQGAYNEQFF
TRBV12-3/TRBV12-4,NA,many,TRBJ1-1,TGTGCCAGCAGTTTGGGTGCCACTGAAGCTTTCTTT,CASSLGATEAFF
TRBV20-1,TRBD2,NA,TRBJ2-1,TGCAGTGCTAGACAGATAGCGGGAGGGCCAGTTGGGCAGTTCTTC,CSARQIAGGPVGQFF
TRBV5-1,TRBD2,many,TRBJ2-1,TGCGCCAGCAGCTCGGGAACTAGCGGGAGACCACAGGAGCAGTTCTTC,CASSSGTSGRPQEQFF
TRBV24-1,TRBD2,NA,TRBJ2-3,TGTGCCACCAGTGTCGGGAGGTACACAGATACGCAGTATTTT,CATSVGRYTDTQYF
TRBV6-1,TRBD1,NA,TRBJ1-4,TGTGCCAGCAGCTTCCTTCCGACAGGGGTGGCTTCTGGTGAAAAACTGTTTTTT,CASSFLPTGVASGEKLFF
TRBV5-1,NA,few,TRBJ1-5,TGCGCCAGCAGCCCGACGGGGCCCTACAATCAGCCCCAGCATTTT,CASSPTGPYNQPQHF
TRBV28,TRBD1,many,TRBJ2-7,TGTGCCAGCAGCCCCGGGACAGGGGAATCCTACGAGCAGTACTTC,CASSPGTGESYEQYF
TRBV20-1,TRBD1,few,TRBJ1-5,TGCAGTGCTAGGGACCGGGACAGGGTAACATCTAGCAATCAGCCCCAGCATTTT,CSARDRDRVTSSNQPQHF
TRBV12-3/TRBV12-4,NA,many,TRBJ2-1,TGTGCCAGCAGTCAGGGTGTGAGGCGGGGAACAGGGCAGTTCTTC,CASSQGVRRGTGQFF
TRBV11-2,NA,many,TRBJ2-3,TGTGCCAGCAGCTTAGAACTGCTAAGCACAGATACGCAGTATTTT,CASSLELLSTDTQYF
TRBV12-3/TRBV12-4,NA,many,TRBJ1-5,TGTGCCAGCAGTTTAGGGATCGGCAATCAGCCCCAGCATTTT,CASSLGIGNQPQHF
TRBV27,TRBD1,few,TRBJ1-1,TGTGCCAGCAGTCTAGACAGGGAAGGGGACACTGAAGCTTTCTTT,CASSLDREGDTEAFF
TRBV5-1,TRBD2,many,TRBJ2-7,TGCGCCAGCAGCTGGACCGGGACTAGCGGAACCTACGAGCAGTACTTC,CASSWTGTSGTYEQYF
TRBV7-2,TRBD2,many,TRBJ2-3,TGTGCCAGCAGCCCTTTGGGACTAGCGGGAGGGCCCTCGGATACGCAGTATTTT,CASSPLGLAGGPSDTQYF
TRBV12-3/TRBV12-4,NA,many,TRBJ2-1,TGTGCCAGCAGTTTCCCCGGGAGTAATGAGCAGTTCTTC,CASSFPGSNEQFF
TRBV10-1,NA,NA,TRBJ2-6,TGCGCCAGCAGTGCAGGTTTTTCTGGGGCCAACGTCCTGACTTTC,CASSAGFSGANVLTF
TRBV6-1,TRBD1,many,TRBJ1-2,TGTGCCAGCAGTCGAGGAGGGGGCGACTATGGCTACACCTTC,CASSRGGGDYGYTF
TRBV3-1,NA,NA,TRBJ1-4,TGTGCCAGCAGCCAATTTGAAAAACTGTTTTTT,CASSQFEKLFF